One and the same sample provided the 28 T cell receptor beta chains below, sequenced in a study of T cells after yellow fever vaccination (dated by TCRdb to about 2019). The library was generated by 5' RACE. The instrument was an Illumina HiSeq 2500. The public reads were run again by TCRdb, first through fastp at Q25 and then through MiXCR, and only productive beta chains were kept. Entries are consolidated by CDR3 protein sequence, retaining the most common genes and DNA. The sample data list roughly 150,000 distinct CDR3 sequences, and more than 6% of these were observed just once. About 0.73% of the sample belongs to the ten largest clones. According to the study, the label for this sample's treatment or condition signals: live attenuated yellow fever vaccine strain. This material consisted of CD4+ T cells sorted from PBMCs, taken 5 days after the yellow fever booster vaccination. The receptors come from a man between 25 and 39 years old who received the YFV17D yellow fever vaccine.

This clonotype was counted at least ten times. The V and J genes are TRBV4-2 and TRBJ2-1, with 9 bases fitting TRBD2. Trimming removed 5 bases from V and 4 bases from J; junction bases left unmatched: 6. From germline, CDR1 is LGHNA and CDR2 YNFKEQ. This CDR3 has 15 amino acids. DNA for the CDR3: TGTGCCAGCAGCGAGGCTAGCGGGACGTACAATGAGCAGTTCTTC. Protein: CASSEASGTYNEQFF.

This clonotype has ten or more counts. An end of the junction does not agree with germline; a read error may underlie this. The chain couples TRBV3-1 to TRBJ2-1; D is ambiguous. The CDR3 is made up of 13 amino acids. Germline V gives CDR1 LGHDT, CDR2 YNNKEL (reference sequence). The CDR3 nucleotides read TGTGCCAGCAGCCAAGATGGTCGGCGGACCGCGATCTTC. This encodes CASSQDGRRTAIF.

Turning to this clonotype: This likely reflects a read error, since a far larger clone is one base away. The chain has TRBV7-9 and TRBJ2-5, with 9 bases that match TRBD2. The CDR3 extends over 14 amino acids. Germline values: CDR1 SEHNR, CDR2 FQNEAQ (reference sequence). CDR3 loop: CASSPGLAGETKYF. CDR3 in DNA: TGTGCCAGCAGCCCGGGACTAGCCGGGGAGACCAAGTACTTC. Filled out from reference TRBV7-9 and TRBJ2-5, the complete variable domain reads DTGVSQNPRHKITKRGQNVTFRCDPISEHNRLYWYRQTLGQGPEFLTYFQNEAQLEKSRLLSDRFSAERPKGSFSTLEIQRTEQGDSAMYLCASSPGLAGETKYFGPGTRLLVL.

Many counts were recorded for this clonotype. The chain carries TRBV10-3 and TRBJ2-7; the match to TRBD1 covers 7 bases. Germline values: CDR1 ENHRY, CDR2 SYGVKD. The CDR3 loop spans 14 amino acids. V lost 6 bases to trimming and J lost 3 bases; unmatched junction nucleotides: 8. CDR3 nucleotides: TGTGCCATCAGGCCGACAGGGTCGAACTACGAGCAGTACTTC. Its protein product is CAIRPTGSNYEQYF.

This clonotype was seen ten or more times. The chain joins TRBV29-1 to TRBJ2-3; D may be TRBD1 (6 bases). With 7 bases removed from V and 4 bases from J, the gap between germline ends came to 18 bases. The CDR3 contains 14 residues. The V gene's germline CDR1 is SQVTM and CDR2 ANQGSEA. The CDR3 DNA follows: TGCAGCGGGCAAGGGGGTGAAGCGGCAGATACGCAGTATTTT. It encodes CSGQGGEAADTQYF.

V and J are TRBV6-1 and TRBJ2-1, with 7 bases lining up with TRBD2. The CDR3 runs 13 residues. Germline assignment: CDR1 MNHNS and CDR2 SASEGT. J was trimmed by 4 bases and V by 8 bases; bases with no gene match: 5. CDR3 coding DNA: TGTGCCAGCCGGGAGGACGCTTACAATGAGCAGTTCTTC. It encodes CASREDAYNEQFF.

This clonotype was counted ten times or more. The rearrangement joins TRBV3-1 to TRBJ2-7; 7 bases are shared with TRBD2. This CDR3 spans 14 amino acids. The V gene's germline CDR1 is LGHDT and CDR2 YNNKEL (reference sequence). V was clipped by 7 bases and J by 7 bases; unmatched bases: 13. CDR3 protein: CASKDGRTIGEQYF. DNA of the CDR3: TGTGCCAGCAAGGACGGGAGGACCATTGGGGAGCAGTACTTC.

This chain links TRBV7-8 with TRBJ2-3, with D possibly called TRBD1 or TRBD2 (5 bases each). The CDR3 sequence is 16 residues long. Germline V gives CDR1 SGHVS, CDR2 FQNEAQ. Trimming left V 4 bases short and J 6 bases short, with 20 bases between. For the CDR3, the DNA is TGTGCCAGCAGCTCTGTGGCCCGGGGCGGCGGGGATACGCAGTATTTT. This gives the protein CASSSVARGGGDTQYF.

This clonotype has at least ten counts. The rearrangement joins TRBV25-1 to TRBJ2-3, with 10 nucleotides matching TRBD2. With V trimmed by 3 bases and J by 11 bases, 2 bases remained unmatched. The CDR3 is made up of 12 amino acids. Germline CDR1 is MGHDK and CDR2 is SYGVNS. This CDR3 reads CASSELAGGQYF. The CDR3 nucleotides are TGTGCCAGCAGTGAGTTAGCGGGAGGGCAGTATTTT.

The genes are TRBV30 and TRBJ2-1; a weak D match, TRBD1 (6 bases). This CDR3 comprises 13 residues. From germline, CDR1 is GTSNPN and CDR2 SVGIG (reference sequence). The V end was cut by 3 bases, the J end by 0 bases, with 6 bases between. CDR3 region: CAWRDSSYNEQFF. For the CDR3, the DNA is TGTGCCTGGAGGGACAGCTCCTACAATGAGCAGTTCTTC.

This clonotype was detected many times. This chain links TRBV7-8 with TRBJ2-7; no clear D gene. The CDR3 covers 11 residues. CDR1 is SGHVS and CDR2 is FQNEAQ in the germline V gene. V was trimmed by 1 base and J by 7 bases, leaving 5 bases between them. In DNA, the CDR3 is TGTGCCAGCAGCTTAGAGGAGGAGCAGTACTTC. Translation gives CASSLEEEQYF.

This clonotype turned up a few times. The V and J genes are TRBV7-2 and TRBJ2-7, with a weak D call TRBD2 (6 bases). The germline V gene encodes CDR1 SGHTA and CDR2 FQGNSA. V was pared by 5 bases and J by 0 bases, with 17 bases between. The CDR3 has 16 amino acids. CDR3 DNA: TGTGCCAGCAGCCCAGGTGTAGCGGATAGCTCCTACGAGCAGTACTTC. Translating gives CASSPGVADSSYEQYF. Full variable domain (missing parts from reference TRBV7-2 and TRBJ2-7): GAGVSQSPSNKVTEKGKDVELRCDPISGHTALYWYRQSLGQGLEFLIYFQGNSAPDKSGLPSDRFSAERTGGSVSTLTIQRTQQEDSAVYLCASSPGVADSSYEQYFGPGTRLTVT.

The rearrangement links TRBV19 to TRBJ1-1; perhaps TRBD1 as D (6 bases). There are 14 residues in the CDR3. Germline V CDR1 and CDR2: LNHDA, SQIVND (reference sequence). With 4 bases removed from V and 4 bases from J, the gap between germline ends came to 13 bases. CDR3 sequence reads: CASSNRVGGTEAFF. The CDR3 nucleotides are TGTGCCAGTAGTAACAGGGTAGGGGGCACTGAAGCTTTCTTT.

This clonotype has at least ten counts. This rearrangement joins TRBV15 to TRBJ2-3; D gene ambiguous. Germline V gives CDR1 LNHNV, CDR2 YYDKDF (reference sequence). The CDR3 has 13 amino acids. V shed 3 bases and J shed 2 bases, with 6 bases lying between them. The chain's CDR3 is CATSSRLTDTQYF. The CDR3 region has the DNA TGTGCCACCAGCAGCCGACTCACAGATACGCAGTATTTT.

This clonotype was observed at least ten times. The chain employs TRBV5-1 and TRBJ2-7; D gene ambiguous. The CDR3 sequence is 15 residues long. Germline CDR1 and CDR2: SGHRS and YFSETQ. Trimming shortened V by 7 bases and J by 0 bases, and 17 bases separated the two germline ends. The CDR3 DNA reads TGCGCCAGCCGGGTCTTGGATCCTAACTCCTACGAGCAGTACTTC. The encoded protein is CASRVLDPNSYEQYF.

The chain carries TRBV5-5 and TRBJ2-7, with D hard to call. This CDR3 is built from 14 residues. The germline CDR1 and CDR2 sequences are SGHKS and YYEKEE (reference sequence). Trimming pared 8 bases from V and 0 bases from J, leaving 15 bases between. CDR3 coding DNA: TGTGCCAGGAGCCTACAGCTACCCTCCTACGAGCAGTACTTC. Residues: CARSLQLPSYEQYF.

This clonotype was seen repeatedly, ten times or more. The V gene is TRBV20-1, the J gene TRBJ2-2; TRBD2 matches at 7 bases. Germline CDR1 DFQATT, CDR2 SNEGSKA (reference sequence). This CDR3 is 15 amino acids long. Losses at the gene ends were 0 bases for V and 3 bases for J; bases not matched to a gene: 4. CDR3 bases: TGCAGTGCTAGAGATCGAGGACTAGACACCGGGGAGCTGTTTTTT. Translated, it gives CSARDRGLDTGELFF.

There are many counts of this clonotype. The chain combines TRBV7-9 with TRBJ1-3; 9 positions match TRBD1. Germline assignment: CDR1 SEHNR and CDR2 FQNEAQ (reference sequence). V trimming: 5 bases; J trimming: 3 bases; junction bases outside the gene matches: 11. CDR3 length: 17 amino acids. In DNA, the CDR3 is TGTGCCAGCAGCGCGGGACAGGGTCTTGACCGTGGAAACACCATATATTTT. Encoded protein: CASSAGQGLDRGNTIYF.

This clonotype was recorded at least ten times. CDR3 amino acids: CASKKGQGVYNEQFF. Written as DNA, the CDR3 is TGTGCCAGCAAGAAGGGACAGGGAGTCTACAATGAGCAGTTCTTC. The chain joins TRBV6-1 to TRBJ2-1, with TRBD1 matching 9 bases. J gave up 3 bases and V 7 bases, and 7 bases lay outside the gene matches. Per germline, CDR1 MNHNS and CDR2 SASEGT. The CDR3 sequence is 15 residues long.

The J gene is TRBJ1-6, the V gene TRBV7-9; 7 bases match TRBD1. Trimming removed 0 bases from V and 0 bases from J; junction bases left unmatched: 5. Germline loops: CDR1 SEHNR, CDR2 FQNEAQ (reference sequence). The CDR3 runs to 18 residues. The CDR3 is CASSLARGDSSYNSPLHF. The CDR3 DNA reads TGTGCCAGCAGCTTAGCGCGAGGGGACAGCTCCTATAATTCACCCCTCCACTTT.

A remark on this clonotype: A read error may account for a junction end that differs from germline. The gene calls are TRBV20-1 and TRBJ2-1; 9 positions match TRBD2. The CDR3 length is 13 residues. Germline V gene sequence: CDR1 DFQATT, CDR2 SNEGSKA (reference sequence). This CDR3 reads CSAGGRGYNKQFF. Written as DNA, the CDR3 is TGCAGTGCAGGCGGGAGGGGATACAATAAGCAGTTCTTC.

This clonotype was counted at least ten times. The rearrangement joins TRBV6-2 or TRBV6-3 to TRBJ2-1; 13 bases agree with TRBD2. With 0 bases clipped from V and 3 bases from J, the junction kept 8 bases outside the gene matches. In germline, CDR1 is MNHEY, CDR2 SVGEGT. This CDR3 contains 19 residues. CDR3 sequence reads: CASSYSGLAGAPGYNEQFF. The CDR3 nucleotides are TGTGCCAGCAGTTACTCTGGACTAGCGGGAGCGCCGGGCTACAATGAGCAGTTCTTC.

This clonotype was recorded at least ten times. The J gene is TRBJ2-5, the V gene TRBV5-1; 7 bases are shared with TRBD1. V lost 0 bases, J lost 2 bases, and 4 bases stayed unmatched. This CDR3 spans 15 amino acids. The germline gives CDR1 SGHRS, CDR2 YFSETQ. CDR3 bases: TGCGCCAGCAGCTTGGCCTGGGGACAGCAAGAGACCCAGTACTTC. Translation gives CASSLAWGQQETQYF.

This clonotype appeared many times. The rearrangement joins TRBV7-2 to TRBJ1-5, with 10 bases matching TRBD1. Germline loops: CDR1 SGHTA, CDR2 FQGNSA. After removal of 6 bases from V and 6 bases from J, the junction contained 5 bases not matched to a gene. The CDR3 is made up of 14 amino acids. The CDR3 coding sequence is TGTGCCAGCAGTACGACAGGGGGCGGTCAGCCCCAGCATTTT. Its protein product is CASSTTGGGQPQHF.

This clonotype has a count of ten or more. The CDR3 DNA reads as TGCGCCAGCAGCTTGGCTCCGTCTAGCAATCAGCCCCAGCATTTT. Its translation is CASSLAPSSNQPQHF. V usage is TRBV5-1 and J usage is TRBJ1-5, with D hard to call. V gave up 0 bases and J gave up 0 bases, with 7 bases separating them. This CDR3 is 15 amino acids long. The germline gives CDR1 SGHRS, CDR2 YFSETQ.

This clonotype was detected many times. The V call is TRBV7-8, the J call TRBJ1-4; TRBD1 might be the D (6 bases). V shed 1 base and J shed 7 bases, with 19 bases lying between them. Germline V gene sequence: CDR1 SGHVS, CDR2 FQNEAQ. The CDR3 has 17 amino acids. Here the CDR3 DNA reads TGTGCCAGCAGCTTAGAGAGGATCAGGGTACAGGGTGAAAAACTGTTTTTT. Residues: CASSLERIRVQGEKLFF.

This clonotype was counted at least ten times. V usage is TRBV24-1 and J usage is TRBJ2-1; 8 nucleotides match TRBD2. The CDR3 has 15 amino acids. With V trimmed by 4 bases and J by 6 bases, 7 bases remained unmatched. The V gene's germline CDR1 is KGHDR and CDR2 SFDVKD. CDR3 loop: CATSDPTSGGNEQFF. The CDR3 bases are TGTGCCACCAGTGACCCAACTAGCGGAGGCAATGAGCAGTTCTTC.

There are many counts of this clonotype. CDR3 sequence: CASISGQGYTGELFF. For the CDR3, the DNA is TGTGCCAGCATCTCGGGACAGGGGTACACCGGGGAGCTGTTTTTT. The chain has TRBV28 and TRBJ2-2, with 10 positions matching TRBD1. With V trimmed by 7 bases and J by 3 bases, 5 bases remained unmatched. The CDR3 runs 15 residues. CDR1 and CDR2 (germline): MDHEN, SYDVKM.